The present T cell receptor (beta chain) was sequenced within a study of T cell clonality in common variable immunodeficiency. The study, taken as a whole, reports: TCRbeta clonality was increased in CVID versus healthy controls. Shared TCRbeta clones were fewer between CVID subjects than controls. In common variable immunodeficiency, TCR beta chains reportedly carried fewer deletions and N-nucleotide insertions.

Measured with immunoSEQ multiplex PCR; TCRdb has only the in-frame clones, and not every one. The counts give approximately 30,000 clones, none of them seen only once; about 3.8% is held by the top ten. This clone was counted ten times or more. The antigen is undetermined. Read data end 3 residues before the CDR3 end; the end is taken from the germline J gene. The CDR3 is 14 amino acids. Looked up from germline, CDR1 is MNHNS and CDR2 is SASEGT. V shed 4 bases and J shed 1 base, with 10 bases lying between them. Material for sequencing was peripheral blood mononuclear cells. The receptor was isolated from a person aged 18 to 75 in good health. The chain is built from TRBV6-1 and TRBJ2-5, with D possibly matching TRBD2 (6 bases). The sequenced CDR3 bases are TGTGCCAGCAGTGGGTCCGGGGGCCAAGAGACC. Amino acids: CASSGSGGQET. The whole CDR3 region reads CASSGSGGQETQYF.